A single sample is the source of the 11 T cell receptor beta chains below, sequenced in a study of blood T cells in healthy people across ages. Sample-barcoded 5' priming and a J-beta primer mix drove a second PCR of 7 to 11 cycles. TCRdb ran MiXCR on the 5' RACE reads and lists one entry per CDR3 protein. The sample yields fewer than 900,000 distinct CDR3 sequences, roughly two fifths seen once. Sequenced: blood. These receptors all stem from a woman in her fifties or sixties in good health.

The chain carries TRBV6-5 and TRBJ2-1; 9 bases are a match to TRBD2. This CDR3 has 14 amino acids. Trimming removed 0 bases from V and 9 bases from J; junction bases left unmatched: 3. Germline V gene lookup returns CDR1 MNHEY and CDR2 SVGAGI. CDR3 in amino acids: CASSYSSGSGEQFF. CDR3 DNA sequence: TGTGCCAGCAGTTACTCTAGCGGGAGCGGTGAGCAGTTCTTC.

This clonotype came up once. The chain uses TRBV6-6 and TRBJ2-1; 7 nucleotides align to TRBD2. V trimming: 4 bases; J trimming: 6 bases; junction bases outside the gene matches: 3. CDR3 size: 13 residues. Per the germline V gene, CDR1 is MNHNY and CDR2 is SVGAGI (reference sequence). CDR3 residues: CASSSKRGNEQFF. The CDR3 DNA reads as TGTGCCAGCAGTTCCAAGCGGGGCAATGAGCAGTTCTTC.

This clonotype appeared a few times. The chain carries TRBV6-5 and TRBJ1-6; D gene unclear. Trimming took off 6 bases at V and 10 bases at J, with 7 bases between the two ends. Germline-derived CDR1 and CDR2 are MNHEY and SVGAGI. The CDR3 has 11 residues. The CDR3 DNA reads TGTGCCAGCAGGGGAGCGTCACCCCTCCACTTT. Translation gives CASRGASPLHF.

This chain uses TRBV7-8 with TRBJ2-7, with D unresolved. The germline V gene encodes CDR1 SGHVS and CDR2 FQNEAQ. The CDR3 covers 15 residues. V gave up 5 bases and J gave up 0 bases, with 14 bases separating them. CDR3 amino acids: CASSGDGASSYEQYF. CDR3 sequence (DNA): TGTGCCAGCAGCGGAGATGGCGCCTCCTCCTACGAGCAGTACTTC.

This clonotype was seen only once. The chain has TRBV19 and TRBJ2-3; perhaps TRBD2 as D (5 bases). CDR1 is LNHDA and CDR2 is SQIVND in the germline V gene (reference sequence). The CDR3 runs 13 residues. The ends were cut back, 3 bases at V and 3 bases at J, with 7 bases in the middle. CDR3 coding DNA: TGTGCCAGTAGTATTTGGAGGACAGATACGCAGTATTTT. Translated, it gives CASSIWRTDTQYF.

This clonotype was seen a few times. CDR3 sequence reads: CASSLGRTDINEQFF. CDR3 DNA: TGTGCCAGCAGCCTGGGGAGGACCGATATCAATGAGCAGTTCTTC. This chain connects TRBV7-9 to TRBJ2-1; D is perhaps TRBD2 (6 bases). Germline CDR1 SEHNR, CDR2 FQNEAQ (reference sequence). The V gene lost 5 bases and the J gene lost 6 bases, with 17 bases spanning the gap. The CDR3 contains 15 residues.

CDR3 sequence (DNA): TGTGCCAGCAGCTTAAGCTTAGGGCGGCTTCTAGCCAAAAACATTCAGTACTTC. It codes for CASSLSLGRLLAKNIQYF. The chain recombines TRBV11-2 with TRBJ2-4; D unresolved. Germline V gene data show CDR1 as SGHAT and CDR2 as FQNNGV. V was clipped by 2 bases and J by 0 bases, with 17 bases between them. CDR3 length: 18 amino acids.

This clonotype was detected only a few times. The chain employs TRBV7-9 and TRBJ1-2; the D gene is possibly TRBD1 (6 bases). The CDR3 has 15 amino acids. V was cut by 6 bases and J by 0 bases, with 14 bases left in between. From germline, CDR1 is SEHNR and CDR2 FQNEAQ (reference sequence). The CDR3: CASRQDSLPNYGYTF. CDR3 bases: TGTGCCAGCAGACAGGACAGCTTACCTAACTATGGCTACACCTTC.

With regard to this clonotype: A much larger clone is a single base away; this may be a read error. J is TRBJ2-1 and V is TRBV27; TRBD2 aligns across 8 bases. The J call could be wrong; TRBJ2-7 is a better fit for the DNA end. The V gene's germline CDR1 is MNHEY and CDR2 SMNVEV (reference sequence). This CDR3 is built from 15 residues. CDR3 sequence: CASTYSGSSYNEQYF. The CDR3 DNA reads as TGTGCCAGCACCTACAGCGGGAGCTCCTACAATGAGCAGTACTTC.

This sequence joins TRBV12-3 or TRBV12-4 and TRBJ2-1, with 9 bases lining up with TRBD2. The J call is in doubt because the DNA end fits TRBJ2-7 better. CDR3 length: 17 amino acids. The DNA of the CDR3 is TGTGCCAGCAGTTCTCTAGCGGGACGGGGTTTGGGCAATGAGCAGTACTTC. Translating it yields CASSSLAGRGLGNEQYF.

The chain couples TRBV24-1 to TRBJ2-7; TRBD2 agrees at 8 bases. Germline loops: CDR1 KGHDR, CDR2 SFDVKD. The CDR3 runs 14 residues. The V and J ends lost 11 bases and 3 bases, in that order; junction bases with no gene match: 11. The CDR3 DNA reads as TGTGCCATCCGGGGGGGATGCAGAATCTACGAGCAGTACTTC. Translated: CAIRGGCRIYEQYF.